This T cell receptor beta chain was retrieved from a study of graft-versus-host responses after intestinal transplantation. The overall study: As for transplant type, recipients had multivisceral, liver-intestinal, or isolated intestinal grafts. Every one of the recipients received anti-thymocyte globulin induction and afterwards took tacrolimus and steroids for three to four years. Regarding the study as a whole: GvH clones appeared in recipient marrow, some first in ileum or blood.

Trimming took 5 bases from V and 1 from J, leaving 11 bases between them. The CDR3 consists of 14 residues. CDR1 is GTSNPN and CDR2 is SVGIG in the germline V gene (reference sequence). For this clone: The antigen is unknown.

Data came from immunoSEQ multiplex PCR; TCRdb stores just in-frame clones and leaves some out. The data show approximately 71,000 clones, 70% to 90% seen once. The chain couples TRBV30 to TRBJ2-2; D is undetermined. The sequencing here drew on unstimulated CD8+ T cells sorted from spleen or lymph node cells, taken before intestinal transplant. The TCR was taken from a human donor who received an intestinal transplant. The CDR3 protein is CAWGPRVNTGELFF. CDR3 in DNA: TGTGCCTGGGGTCCGAGAGTGAACACCGGGGAGCTGTTTTTT.